Here is one TCR beta chain with its context. Its antigen remains unknown. The germline V gene has CDR1 MDHEN and CDR2 SYDVKM. V was clipped by 4 bases and J by 2 bases; unmatched bases: 4. The CDR3 runs 14 residues. The data derive from a study of response to subunit inactivated influenza vaccine. General study findings and limits: The authors suggested that few new T cells are recruited per seasonal influenza vaccination.

TCRdb fed the RT-PCR reads into MiXCR, producing one record per CDR3 protein. The sample includes 400,000 to 550,000 distinct CDR3 sequences, approximately 24% of them seen just once. The J gene is TRBJ2-5, the V gene TRBV28, with 7 bases identical to TRBD1. The clonotype comes from a man aged 50 to 60 who received an inactivated influenza vaccine. The sequencing here drew on CD4+ T cells sorted from PBMCs, taken roughly 5 days after vaccination. The chain's CDR3 is CASSYDRVQETQYF. For the CDR3, the DNA is TGTGCCAGCAGTTACGACAGGGTACAAGAGACCCAGTACTTC.